This T cell receptor beta chain stems from a study of identifying expanded T cells in peripheral blood. Study conclusions and caveats: Across healthy donors, higher total template counts meant significantly greater approximately two-week count variance.

In the case of this clone: Its antigen remains unknown.

TCRdb keeps only in-frame clones here, not all; method: immunoSEQ multiplex PCR. In the table there are approximately 120,000 clones, over 65% of which are singletons. The CDR3 is 15 amino acids. V was clipped by 5 bases and J by 5 bases, with 19 bases between them. Per the germline V gene, CDR1 is MGHRA and CDR2 is YSYEKL. The TCR originated in a person aged 18 to 75 in good health. The specimen sequenced was blood. The chain links TRBV4-1 to TRBJ2-7; D is ambiguous. For the CDR3, the DNA is TGCGCCAGCAGCTATTCTGGGCTGGGCGCCCACGAGCAGTACTTC. This codes for CASSYSGLGAHEQYF.